These 7 T cell receptor beta chains were all obtained from the same sample, sequenced in a study of blood T cell repertoires in COVID-19. Data came from immunoSEQ multiplex PCR; TCRdb stores just in-frame clones and leaves some out. The sample carries under 130,000 clones, roughly 80% recorded once. Sequenced: peripheral blood. These receptors were taken from a woman in her sixties or seventies with acute or convalescent COVID-19.

This clone was counted between two and nine times. Other nucleotide sequences from this sample produce the same CDR3. The J gene is TRBJ1-1, the V gene TRBV4-1; D remains unclear. CDR1 is MGHRA, CDR2 YSYEKL, per germline. Trimming removed 3 bases from V and 5 bases from J, with 7 bases in between. CDR3 length: 12 amino acids. This chain's CDR3 is CASSQAGTEAFF. CDR3 bases: TGCGCCAGCAGCCAGGCAGGAACTGAAGCTTTCTTT.

This clone came up a few times. This rearrangement joins TRBV27 to TRBJ2-7; 11 bases are a match to TRBD1. The CDR3 totals 16 residues. Trimming removed 6 bases from V and 2 bases from J; junction bases left unmatched: 9. Germline CDR1 is MNHEY and CDR2 is SMNVEV (reference sequence). CDR3 amino acids: CASRQGPGQGAYEQYF. As DNA, the CDR3 is TGTGCCAGCAGGCAAGGCCCGGGACAGGGGGCCTACGAGCAGTACTTC.

This clone was counted a single time. The J gene is TRBJ2-2, the V gene TRBV19, with D uncertain. Germline V CDR1 and CDR2: LNHDA, SQIVND (reference sequence). There are 15 residues in the CDR3. Deletions cut 0 bases from V and 5 bases from J, with 10 bases between. Written as DNA, the CDR3 is TGTGCCAGTAGTATAGACCGGTCCCAAACCGGGGAGCTGTTTTTT. Amino acid sequence: CASSIDRSQTGELFF.

The chain uses TRBV5-4 and TRBJ2-7; weak D call: TRBD1 (7 bases). Germline V gene lookup returns CDR1 SGHNT and CDR2 YYREEE (reference sequence). The CDR3 is made up of 17 amino acids. Trimming stripped 2 bases from V and 1 base from J, with 19 bases between. The CDR3 protein is CASSFQGGGLGSYEQYF. The CDR3 coding sequence is TGTGCCAGCAGCTTTCAGGGGGGTGGGCTTGGATCCTACGAGCAGTACTTC.

The sample holds a few counts of this clone. The chain couples TRBV10-3 to TRBJ2-7; D is possibly TRBD1 (5 bases). Per germline, CDR1 ENHRY and CDR2 SYGVKD. The CDR3 is made up of 11 amino acids. Trimming cost V 6 bases and J 6 bases, with 9 bases left between them. CDR3 protein: CAISQGGEQYF. CDR3 nucleotide sequence: TGTGCCATCAGCCAGGGCGGCGAGCAGTACTTC.

The chain combines TRBV5-1 with TRBJ2-3; TRBD1 aligns across 10 bases. Germline CDR1 SGHRS, CDR2 YFSETQ. This CDR3 has 16 residues. J lost 4 bases, V lost 4 bases, and 9 bases had no gene match. The CDR3, as DNA: TGCGCCAGCAGCAGCCGACAGGGGGCGAGGGCAGATACGCAGTATTTT. Translated: CASSSRQGARADTQYF.

This clone has only a few counts. The rearrangement links TRBV19 to TRBJ2-7; a weak D match, TRBD2 (6 bases). Deletions cut 5 bases from V and 0 bases from J, with 14 bases between. Germline loops: CDR1 LNHDA, CDR2 SQIVND (reference sequence). This CDR3 has 15 amino acids. The CDR3 sequence: CASSYRDGGSYEQYF. CDR3 DNA sequence: TGTGCCAGTAGTTACCGGGACGGGGGCTCCTACGAGCAGTACTTC.